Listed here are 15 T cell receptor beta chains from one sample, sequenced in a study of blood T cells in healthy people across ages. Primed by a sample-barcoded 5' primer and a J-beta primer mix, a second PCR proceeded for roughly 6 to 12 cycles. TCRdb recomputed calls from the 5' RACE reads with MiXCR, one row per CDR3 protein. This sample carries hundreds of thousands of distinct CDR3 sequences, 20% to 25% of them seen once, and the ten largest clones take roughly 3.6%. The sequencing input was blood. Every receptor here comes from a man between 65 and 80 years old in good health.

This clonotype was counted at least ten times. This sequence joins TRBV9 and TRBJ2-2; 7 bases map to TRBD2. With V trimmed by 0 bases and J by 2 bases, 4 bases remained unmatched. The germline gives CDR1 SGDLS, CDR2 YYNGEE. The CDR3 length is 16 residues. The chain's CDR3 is CASSVGAGLNTGELFF. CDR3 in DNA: TGTGCCAGCAGCGTAGGAGCGGGACTCAACACCGGGGAGCTGTTTTTT. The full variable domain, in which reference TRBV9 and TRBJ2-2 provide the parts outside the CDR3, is DSGVTQTPKHLITATGQRVTLRCSPRSGDLSVYWYQQSLDQGLQFLIQYYNGEERAKGNILERFSAQQFPDLHSELNLSSLELGDSALYFCASSVGAGLNTGELFFGEGSRLTVL.

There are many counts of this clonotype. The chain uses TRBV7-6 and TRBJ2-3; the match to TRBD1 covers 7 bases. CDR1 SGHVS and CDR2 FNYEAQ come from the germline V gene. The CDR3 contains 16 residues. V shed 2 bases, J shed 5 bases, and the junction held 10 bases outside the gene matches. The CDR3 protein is CASSLPYRGQGDTQYF. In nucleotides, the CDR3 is TGTGCCAGCAGCTTACCGTATAGGGGGCAAGGAGATACGCAGTATTTT. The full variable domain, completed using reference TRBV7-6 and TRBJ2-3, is GAGVSQSPRYKVTKRGQDVALRCDPISGHVSLYWYRQALGQGPEFLTYFNYEAQQDKSGLPNDRFSAERPEGSISTLTIQRTEQRDSAMYRCASSLPYRGQGDTQYFGPGTRLTVL.

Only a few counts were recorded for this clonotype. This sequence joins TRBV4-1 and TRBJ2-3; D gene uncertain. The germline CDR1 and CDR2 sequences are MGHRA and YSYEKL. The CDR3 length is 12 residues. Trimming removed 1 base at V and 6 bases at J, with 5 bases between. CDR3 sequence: CASSQVWDTQYF. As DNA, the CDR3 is TGCGCCAGCAGCCAAGTTTGGGATACGCAGTATTTT.

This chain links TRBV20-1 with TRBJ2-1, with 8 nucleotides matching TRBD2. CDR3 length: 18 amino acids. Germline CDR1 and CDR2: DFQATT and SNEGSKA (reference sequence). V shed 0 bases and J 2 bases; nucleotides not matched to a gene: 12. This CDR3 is CSARDRGIAGKTYNEQFF. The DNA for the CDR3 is TGCAGTGCTAGAGATCGGGGAATAGCGGGAAAGACCTACAATGAGCAGTTCTTC.

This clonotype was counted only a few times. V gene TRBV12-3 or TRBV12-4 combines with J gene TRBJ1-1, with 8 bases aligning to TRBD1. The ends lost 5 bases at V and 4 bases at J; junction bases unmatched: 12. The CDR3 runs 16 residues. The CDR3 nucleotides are TGTGCCAGCAGTCCTCCTGAATACGGACAGGGCACTGAAGCTTTCTTT. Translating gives CASSPPEYGQGTEAFF.

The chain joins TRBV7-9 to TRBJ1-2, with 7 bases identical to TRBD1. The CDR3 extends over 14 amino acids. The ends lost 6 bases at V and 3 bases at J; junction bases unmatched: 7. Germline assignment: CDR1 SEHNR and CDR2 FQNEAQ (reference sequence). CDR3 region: CASRDTGADYGYTF. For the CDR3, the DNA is TGTGCCAGCAGAGATACAGGGGCGGACTATGGCTACACCTTC.

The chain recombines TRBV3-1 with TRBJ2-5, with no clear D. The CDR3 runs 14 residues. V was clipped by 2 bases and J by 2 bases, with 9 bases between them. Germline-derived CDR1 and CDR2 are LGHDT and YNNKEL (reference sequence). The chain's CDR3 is CASSQNDGQETQYF. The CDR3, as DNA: TGTGCCAGCAGCCAAAATGACGGTCAAGAGACCCAGTACTTC.

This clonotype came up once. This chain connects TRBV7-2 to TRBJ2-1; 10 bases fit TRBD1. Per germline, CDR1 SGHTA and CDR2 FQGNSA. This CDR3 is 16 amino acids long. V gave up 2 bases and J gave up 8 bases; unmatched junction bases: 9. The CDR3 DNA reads TGTGCCAGCAGCTTAAGGGGGACAGGGGTCTTCCATGAGCAGTTCTTC. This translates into CASSLRGTGVFHEQFF.

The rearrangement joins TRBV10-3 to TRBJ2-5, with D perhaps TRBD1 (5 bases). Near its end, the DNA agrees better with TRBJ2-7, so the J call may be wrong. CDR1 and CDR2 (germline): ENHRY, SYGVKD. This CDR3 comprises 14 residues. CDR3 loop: CAISVTTGTYEQYF. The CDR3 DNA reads TGTGCCATCAGTGTCACTACAGGAACCTACGAGCAGTACTTC.

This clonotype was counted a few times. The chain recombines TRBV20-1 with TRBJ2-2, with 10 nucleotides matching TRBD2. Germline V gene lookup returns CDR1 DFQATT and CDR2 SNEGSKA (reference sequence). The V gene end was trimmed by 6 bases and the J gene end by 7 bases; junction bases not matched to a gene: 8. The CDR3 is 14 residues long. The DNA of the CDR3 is TGCAGTGCACCTAGCGGGAGACGAGACGGGGAGCTGTTTTTT. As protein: CSAPSGRRDGELFF.

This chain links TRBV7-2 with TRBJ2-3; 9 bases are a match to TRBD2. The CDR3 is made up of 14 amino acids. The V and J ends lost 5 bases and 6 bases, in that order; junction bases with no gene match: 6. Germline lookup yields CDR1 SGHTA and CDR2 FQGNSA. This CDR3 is CASSATSGWDTQYF. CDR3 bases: TGTGCCAGCAGCGCTACTAGCGGGTGGGATACGCAGTATTTT.

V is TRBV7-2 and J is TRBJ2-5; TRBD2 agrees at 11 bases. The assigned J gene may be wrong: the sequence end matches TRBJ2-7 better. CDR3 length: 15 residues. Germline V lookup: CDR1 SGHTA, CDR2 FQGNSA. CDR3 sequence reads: CASSFVLAGAYEQYF. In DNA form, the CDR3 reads TGTGCCAGCAGCTTCGTACTAGCGGGAGCCTACGAGCAGTACTTC.

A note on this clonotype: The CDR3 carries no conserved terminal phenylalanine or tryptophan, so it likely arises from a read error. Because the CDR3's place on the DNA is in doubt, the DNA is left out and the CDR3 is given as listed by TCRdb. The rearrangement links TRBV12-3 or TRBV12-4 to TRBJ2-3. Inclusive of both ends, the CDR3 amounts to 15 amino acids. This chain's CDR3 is CASSDGGARADAQYS.

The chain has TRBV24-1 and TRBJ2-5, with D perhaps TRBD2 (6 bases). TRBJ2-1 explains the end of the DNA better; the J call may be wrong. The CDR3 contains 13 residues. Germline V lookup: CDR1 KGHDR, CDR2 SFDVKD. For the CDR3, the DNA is TGTGCCACCAGTGGGAGGGCTAGTCATGAGCAGTTCTTC. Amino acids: CATSGRASHEQFF.

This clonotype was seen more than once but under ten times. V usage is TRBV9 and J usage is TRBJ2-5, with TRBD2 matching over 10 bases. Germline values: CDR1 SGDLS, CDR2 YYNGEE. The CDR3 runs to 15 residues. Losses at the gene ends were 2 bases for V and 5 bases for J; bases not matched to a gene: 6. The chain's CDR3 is CASSVGRSGRETQYF. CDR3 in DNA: TGTGCCAGCAGCGTCGGCCGTAGCGGGAGGGAGACCCAGTACTTC.